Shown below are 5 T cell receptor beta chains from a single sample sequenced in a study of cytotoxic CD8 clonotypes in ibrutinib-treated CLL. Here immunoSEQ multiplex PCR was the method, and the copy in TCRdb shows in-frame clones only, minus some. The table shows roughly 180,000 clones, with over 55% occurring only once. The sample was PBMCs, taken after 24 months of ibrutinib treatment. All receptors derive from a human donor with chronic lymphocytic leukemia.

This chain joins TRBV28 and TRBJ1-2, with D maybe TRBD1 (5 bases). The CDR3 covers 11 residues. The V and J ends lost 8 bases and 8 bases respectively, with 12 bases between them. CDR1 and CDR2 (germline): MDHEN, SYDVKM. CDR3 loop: CASARGSGYTF. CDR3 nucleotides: TGTGCCAGCGCCCGGGGCAGCGGCTACACCTTC.

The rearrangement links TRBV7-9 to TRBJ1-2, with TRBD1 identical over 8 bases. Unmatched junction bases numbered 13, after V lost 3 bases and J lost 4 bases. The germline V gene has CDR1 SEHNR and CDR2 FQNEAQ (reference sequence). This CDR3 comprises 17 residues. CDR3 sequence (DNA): TGTGCCAGCAGCTTTACGGGACAGGCCGCAACCCCCTATGGCTACACCTTC. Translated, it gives CASSFTGQAATPYGYTF.

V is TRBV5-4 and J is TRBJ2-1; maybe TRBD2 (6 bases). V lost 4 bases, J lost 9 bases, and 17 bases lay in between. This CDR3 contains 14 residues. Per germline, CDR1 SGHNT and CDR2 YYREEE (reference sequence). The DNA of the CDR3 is TGTGCCAGCAGCGGCGGGAAGACCGGTGGTGAGCAGTTCTTC. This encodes CASSGGKTGGEQFF.

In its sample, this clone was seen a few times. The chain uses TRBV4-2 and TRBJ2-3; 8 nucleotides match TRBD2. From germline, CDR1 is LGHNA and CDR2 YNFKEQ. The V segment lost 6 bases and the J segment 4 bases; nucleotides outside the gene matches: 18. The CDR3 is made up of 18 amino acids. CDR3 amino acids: CASSQWDLIAGSADTQYF. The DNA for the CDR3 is TGTGCCAGCAGTCAATGGGATTTGATAGCGGGATCAGCAGATACGCAGTATTTT.

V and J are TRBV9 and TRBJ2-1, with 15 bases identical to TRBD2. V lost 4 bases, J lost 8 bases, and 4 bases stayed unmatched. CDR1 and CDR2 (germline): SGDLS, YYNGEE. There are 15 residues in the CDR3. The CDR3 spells CASSPGLAGGYEQFF. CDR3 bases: TGTGCCAGCAGCCCGGGACTAGCGGGAGGTTATGAGCAGTTCTTC.